Listed below are T cell receptor beta chains from one sample, sequenced in a study of blood T cell repertoires in COVID-19. TCRdb's copy holds only in-frame clones and misses some; the assay was immunoSEQ multiplex PCR. The profile shows around 65,000 clones, around 81% of them singletons. The sample comprised peripheral blood. Receptors originate from a man in his 70s with acute or convalescent COVID-19. Both conserved end residues are part of each CDR3. A D gene is named only where the DNA matches it firmly. Expanded clones are given a class, and other clones once, few, many or no size at all.

TRBJ2-1 | TRBV5-1 | TRBD2 | NA | TGCGCCAGCAGCTTGTCGACTAGCGGGGGGGTAAGTGAGCAGTTCTTC | CASSLSTSGGVSEQFF
TRBJ1-2 | TRBV5-1 | TRBD1 | NA | TGCGCCAGCAGCCCAGGGACAGGGGGCTATGGCTACACCTTC | CASSPGTGGYGYTF
TRBJ2-5 | TRBV5-1 | TRBD1 | few | TGCGCCAGCAGCTTGGCAGGGGGAGAGACCCAGTACTTC | CASSLAGGETQYF
TRBJ1-2 | TRBV5-1 | NA | NA | TGCGCCAGCAGCTTGGATCGGGGATCTTATGGCTACACCTTC | CASSLDRGSYGYTF
TRBJ2-1 | TRBV18 | TRBD1 | NA | TGTGCCAGCATGCCGGACAGGCTTTACAATGAGCAGTTCTTC | CASMPDRLYNEQFF
TRBJ2-7 | TRBV25-1 | TRBD2 | NA | TGTGCCAGCCACGCCGGCGGGACTAGCGGGGGTAAGTACGAGCAGTACTTC | CASHAGGTSGGKYEQYF
TRBJ2-3 | TRBV4-1 | TRBD2 | NA | TGCGCCAGCAGCCAAGGGTCCTCGACTAGCGGGGGGCGGGTCAGGGCAGATACGCAGTATTTT | CASSQGSSTSGGRVRADTQYF
TRBJ2-6 | TRBV5-1 | TRBD2 | NA | TGCGCCAGCAGCAATGCGGGGGACGGGGCCAACGTCCTGACTTTC | CASSNAGDGANVLTF
TRBJ2-3 | TRBV2 | NA | NA | TGTGCCAGCAGTGAAGGTCTGGCCACAGATACGCAGTATTTT | CASSEGLATDTQYF
TRBJ2-1 | TRBV7-2 | NA | NA | TGTGCCAGCAGCTTAGGCGGTAGCGACAATGAGCAGTTCTTC | CASSLGGSDNEQFF
TRBJ2-1 | TRBV7-9 | NA | NA | TGTGCCAGCAGCTTGGACAGTTACAATGAGCAGTTCTTC | CASSLDSYNEQFF
TRBJ2-2 | TRBV6-5 | NA | few | TGTGCCAGCAGCCCCGGGGACACCGGGGAGCTGTTTTTT | CASSPGDTGELFF
TRBJ2-7 | TRBV7-9 | NA | NA | TGTGCCAGCAGCTTTAGCGGATTGACTATGTACTTC | CASSFSGLTMYF
TRBJ1-2 | TRBV4-1 | NA | NA | TGCGCCAGCAGCCAAGGCCAAGTCGACAACAAGGGCTACACCTTC | CASSQGQVDNKGYTF
TRBJ1-6 | TRBV5-1 | NA | NA | TGCGCCAGCAGCTTGGCCCCAACAGGGATAATTAATTCACCCCTCCACTTT | CASSLAPTGIINSPLHF
TRBJ1-6 | TRBV14 | NA | NA | TGTGCCAGTCACAGGGATTATAATTCACCCCTCCACTTT | CASHRDYNSPLHF
TRBJ2-7 | TRBV5-6 | NA | NA | TGTGCCAGCAGCTTGGGAAGCAGGGGGCAGTACTTC | CASSLGSRGQYF
TRBJ2-2 | TRBV5-4 | NA | NA | TGTGCCAGCAGCTTGAGGGTTGCGGGGAACACCGGGGAGCTGTTTTTT | CASSLRVAGNTGELFF
TRBJ2-1 | TRBV7-3 | TRBD2 | NA | TGTGCCAGCAGCCCAGGACTAGACAATGAGCAGTTCTTC | CASSPGLDNEQFF
TRBJ1-2 | TRBV11-2 | NA | once | TGTGCCAGCAGCCCCACGGGGGGGGACTATGGCTACACCTTC | CASSPTGGDYGYTF
TRBJ2-3 | TRBV5-1 | TRBD2 | NA | TGCGCCAGCAGCTCAGGACTAGCGGGGAGAACAGATACGCAGTATTTT | CASSSGLAGRTDTQYF
TRBJ1-3 | TRBV5-1 | TRBD1 | once | TGCGCCAGCAGCACAACCGGGACAGCGACCATATATTTT | CASSTTGTATIYF
TRBJ1-1 | TRBV18 | NA | NA | TGTGCCAGCTCACCACCGGGAGGTCACCCCACTGAAGCTTTCTTT | CASSPPGGHPTEAFF
TRBJ2-3 | TRBV6-1 | NA | NA | TGTGCCAGCAGTGAATGGACTACTAGCACAGATACGCAGTATTTT | CASSEWTTSTDTQYF
TRBJ2-7 | TRBV7-9 | TRBD2 | NA | TGTGCCAGCAGCGTTACTAGCGGGGTTCCCGAGCAGTACTTC | CASSVTSGVPEQYF
TRBJ1-2 | TRBV11-2 | TRBD1 | once | TGTGCCAGCAGCCGGACAGGGAGTGGCTACACCTTC | CASSRTGSGYTF
TRBJ2-1 | TRBV2 | TRBD1 | NA | TGTGCCAGCAGTGAAAGGGACAGGTACAATGAGCAGTTCTTC | CASSERDRYNEQFF
TRBJ2-7 | TRBV11-2 | NA | NA | TGTGCCAGCAGCTTACCCGGGTCCAGCTACGAGCAGTACTTC | CASSLPGSSYEQYF
TRBJ2-3 | TRBV11-2 | NA | NA | TGTGCCAGCAGCTCACCTAGTGCAGATACGCAGTATTTT | CASSSPSADTQYF
TRBJ2-1 | TRBV18 | TRBD1 | NA | TGTGCCAGCTCACAAGGACAGGGGAGTATCAATGAGCAGTTCTTC | CASSQGQGSINEQFF
TRBJ2-1 | TRBV20-1 | TRBD2 | NA | TGCAGTGCTAGTCCCTCCTTAGCGGGGGACTCCTACAATGAGCAGTTCTTC | CSASPSLAGDSYNEQFF
TRBJ2-1 | TRBV4-1 | TRBD2 | NA | TGCGCCAGCAGCCGCCTGGGGACTAGCGGCGACAATGAGCAGTTCTTC | CASSRLGTSGDNEQFF
TRBJ1-2 | TRBV18 | TRBD1 | NA | TGTGCCAGCTCGCCGGGACAGGCCGATGAAGGCTATGGCTACACCTTC | CASSPGQADEGYGYTF
TRBJ1-3 | TRBV11-2 | TRBD1 | NA | TGTGCCAGCAGCGACCCTATGGGACAGGCGGTCGGAAACACCATATATTTT | CASSDPMGQAVGNTIYF
TRBJ1-3 | TRBV5-1 | NA | NA | TGCGCCAGCAGTCCCGCAGGGTCTGGAAACACCATATATTTT | CASSPAGSGNTIYF
TRBJ2-3 | TRBV10-3 | TRBD2 | NA | TGTGCCATAGGACGGGGACTAGCGGGCACAGATACGCAGTATTTT | CAIGRGLAGTDTQYF
TRBJ1-1 | TRBV18 | NA | NA | TGTGCCAGCTCACCATCAGAGGGTACTGAAGCTTTCTTT | CASSPSEGTEAFF
TRBJ2-2 | TRBV5-1 | NA | NA | TGCGCCAGCAGCGCGTACAGGGGAGGCTCCGGGGAGCTGTTTTTT | CASSAYRGGSGELFF
TRBJ1-4 | TRBV28 | TRBD1 | NA | TGTGCCAGCAGTCCCCCGGACAGGGACGAAAAACTGTTTTTT | CASSPPDRDEKLFF
TRBJ2-1 | TRBV6-5 | TRBD1 | NA | TGTGCCAGCAGTTTACAGGGGGTTTTTTACAATGAGCAGTTCTTC | CASSLQGVFYNEQFF
TRBJ1-2 | TRBV7-8 | TRBD1 | NA | TGTGCCAGCAGCTTCACAGGGGCCCCTTATGGCTACACCTTC | CASSFTGAPYGYTF
TRBJ1-5 | TRBV11-2 | TRBD1 | NA | TGTGCCAGCAGCCCCGGGACAGGTTACAATCAGCCCCAGCATTTT | CASSPGTGYNQPQHF
TRBJ2-1 | TRBV4-2 | NA | NA | TGTGCCAGCAGCCAAGAATTATCCCAGGGCCGTGAGCAGTTCTTC | CASSQELSQGREQFF
TRBJ2-1 | TRBV7-7 | TRBD1 | few | TGTGCTAGCAGTCCCGGGACAGGGAAATACAATGAGCAGTTCTTC | CASSPGTGKYNEQFF
TRBJ1-3 | TRBV5-1 | NA | NA | TGCGCCAGCAGCTTTAATCTGCAGGGCTCTGGAAACACCATATATTTT | CASSFNLQGSGNTIYF
TRBJ1-6 | TRBV5-1 | NA | NA | TGCGCCAGCAGCTCCGGGTGGGATAATTCACCCCTCCACTTT | CASSSGWDNSPLHF
TRBJ2-7 | TRBV6-5 | NA | NA | TGTGCCAGCAGTAAACCTAAACAGAGCTCCTACGAGCAGTACTTC | CASSKPKQSSYEQYF
TRBJ2-1 | TRBV6-4 | TRBD1 | once | TGTGCCAGCAGTGCGGGACAGTACAATGAGCAGTTCTTC | CASSAGQYNEQFF
TRBJ2-7 | TRBV19 | NA | NA | TGTGCCAGTAGTATTCCAGGGGGGCCGTACGAGCAGTACTTC | CASSIPGGPYEQYF
TRBJ1-5 | TRBV6-5 | NA | NA | TGTGCCAGCAGTTACTCAGCCTTCAATCAGCCCCAGCATTTT | CASSYSAFNQPQHF
TRBJ2-5 | TRBV5-1 | NA | once | TGCGCCAGCAGCTTACAGATTCAAGAGACCCAGTACTTC | CASSLQIQETQYF
TRBJ1-2 | TRBV7-3 | NA | NA | TGTGCCAGCAGCTCCCACGGACAGCCCACCTTTGAGGGCTACACCTTC | CASSSHGQPTFEGYTF
TRBJ2-7 | TRBV5-1 | TRBD1 | once | TGCGCCAGCAGCCTGGGACAGGCCCTCTCCTACGAGCAGTACTTC | CASSLGQALSYEQYF
TRBJ2-1 | TRBV10-3 | TRBD2 | few | TGTGCCATCAGTGAGTCTGCCCAAGCGGGGTACAATGAGCAGTTCTTC | CAISESAQAGYNEQFF